The present T cell receptor (beta chain) was sequenced within a study of blood T cell repertoires in COVID-19. Sequencing used immunoSEQ multiplex PCR; TCRdb keeps in-frame clones, though not all of them. The sample includes some 260,000 clones, 70% to 90% of them seen just once. Trimming took 2 bases from V and 1 from J, leaving 18 bases between them. CDR1 is MNHEY, CDR2 SVGEGT, per germline. This CDR3 region has 19 residues. The TCR originated in a man older than 75 with acute or convalescent COVID-19. The V and J genes are TRBV6-2 or TRBV6-3 and TRBJ2-6; D possibly corresponds to TRBD2 (5 bases). The source material was peripheral blood. CDR3 sequence: CASSYRGSSYWSGANVLTF. CDR3 in DNA: TGTGCCAGCAGTTACCGCGGGTCTTCCTACTGGTCTGGGGCCAACGTCCTGACTTTC.